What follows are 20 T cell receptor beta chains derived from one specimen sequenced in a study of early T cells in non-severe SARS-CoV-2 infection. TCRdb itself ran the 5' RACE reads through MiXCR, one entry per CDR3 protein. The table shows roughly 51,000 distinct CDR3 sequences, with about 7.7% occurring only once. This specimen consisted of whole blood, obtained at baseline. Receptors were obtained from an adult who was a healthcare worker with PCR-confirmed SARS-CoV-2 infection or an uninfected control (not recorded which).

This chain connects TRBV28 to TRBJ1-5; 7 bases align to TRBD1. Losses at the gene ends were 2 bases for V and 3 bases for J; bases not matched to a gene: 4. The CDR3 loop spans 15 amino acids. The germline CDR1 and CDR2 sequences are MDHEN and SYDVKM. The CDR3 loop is CASSLGTAYNQPQHF. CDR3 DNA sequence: TGTGCCAGCAGTTTAGGGACAGCCTACAATCAGCCCCAGCATTTT.

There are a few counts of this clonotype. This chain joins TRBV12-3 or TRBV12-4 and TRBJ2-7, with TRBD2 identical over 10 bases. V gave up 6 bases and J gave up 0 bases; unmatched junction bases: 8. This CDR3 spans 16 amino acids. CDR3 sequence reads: CASSAPLAGSSYEQYF. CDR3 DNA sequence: TGTGCCAGCAGCGCCCCACTAGCGGGGAGCTCCTACGAGCAGTACTTC.

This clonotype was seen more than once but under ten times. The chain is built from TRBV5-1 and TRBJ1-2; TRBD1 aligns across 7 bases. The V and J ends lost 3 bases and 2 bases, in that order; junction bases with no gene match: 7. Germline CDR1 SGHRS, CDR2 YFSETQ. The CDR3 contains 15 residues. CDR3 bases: TGCGCCAGCAGCTCGGGACAGCCGATCAACTATGGCTACACCTTC. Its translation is CASSSGQPINYGYTF.

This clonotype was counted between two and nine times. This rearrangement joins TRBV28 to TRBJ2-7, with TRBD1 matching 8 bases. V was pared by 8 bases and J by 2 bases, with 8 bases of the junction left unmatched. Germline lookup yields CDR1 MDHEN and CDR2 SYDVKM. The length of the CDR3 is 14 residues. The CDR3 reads CASGRDRLAYEQYF. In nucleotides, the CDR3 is TGTGCCAGCGGAAGGGACAGGCTTGCCTACGAGCAGTACTTC.

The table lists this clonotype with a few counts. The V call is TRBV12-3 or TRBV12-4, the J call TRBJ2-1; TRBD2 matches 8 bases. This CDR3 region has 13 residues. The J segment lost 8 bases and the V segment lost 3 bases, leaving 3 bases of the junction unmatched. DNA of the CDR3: TGTGCCAGCAGTTTGGCTAGCGGGTATGAGCAGTTCTTC. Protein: CASSLASGYEQFF.

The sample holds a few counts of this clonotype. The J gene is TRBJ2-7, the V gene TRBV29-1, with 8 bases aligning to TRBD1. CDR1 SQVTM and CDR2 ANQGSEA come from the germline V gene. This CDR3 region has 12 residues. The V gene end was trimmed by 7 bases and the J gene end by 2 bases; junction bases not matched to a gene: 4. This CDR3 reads CSARTGTYEQYF. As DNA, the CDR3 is TGCAGCGCCCGGACAGGGACCTACGAGCAGTACTTC.

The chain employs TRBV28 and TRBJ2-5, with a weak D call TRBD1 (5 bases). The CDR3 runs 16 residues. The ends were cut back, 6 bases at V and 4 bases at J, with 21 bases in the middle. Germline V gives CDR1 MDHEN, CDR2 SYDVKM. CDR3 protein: CASRRPDSPVGETQYF. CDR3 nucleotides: TGTGCCAGCAGGCGTCCCGACAGCCCGGTCGGAGAGACCCAGTACTTC.

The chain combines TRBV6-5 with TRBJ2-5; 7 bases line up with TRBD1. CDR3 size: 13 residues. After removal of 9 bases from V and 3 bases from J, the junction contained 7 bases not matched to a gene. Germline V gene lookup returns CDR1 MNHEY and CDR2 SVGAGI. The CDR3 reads CASRQGQKETQYF. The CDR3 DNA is TGTGCCAGTAGACAGGGACAGAAAGAGACCCAGTACTTC.

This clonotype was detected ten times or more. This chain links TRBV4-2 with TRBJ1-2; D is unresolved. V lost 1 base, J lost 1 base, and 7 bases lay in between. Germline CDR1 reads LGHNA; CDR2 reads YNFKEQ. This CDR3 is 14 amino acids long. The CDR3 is CASSQGTDNYGYTF. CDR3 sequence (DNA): TGTGCCAGCAGCCAAGGAACAGATAACTATGGCTACACCTTC.

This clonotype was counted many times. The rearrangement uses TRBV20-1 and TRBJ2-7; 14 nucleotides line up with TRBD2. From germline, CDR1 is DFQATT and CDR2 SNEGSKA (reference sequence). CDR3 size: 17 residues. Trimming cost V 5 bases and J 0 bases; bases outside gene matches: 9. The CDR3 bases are TGCAGTGCTCTCTCGGGGACTAGCGGGGGAATCTCCTACGAGCAGTACTTC. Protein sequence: CSALSGTSGGISYEQYF.

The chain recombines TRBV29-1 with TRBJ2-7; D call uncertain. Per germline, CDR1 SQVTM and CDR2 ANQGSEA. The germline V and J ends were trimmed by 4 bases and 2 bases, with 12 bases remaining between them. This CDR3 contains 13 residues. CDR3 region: CSVVRTSTYEQYF. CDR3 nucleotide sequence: TGCAGCGTTGTTCGTACCAGCACCTACGAGCAGTACTTC.

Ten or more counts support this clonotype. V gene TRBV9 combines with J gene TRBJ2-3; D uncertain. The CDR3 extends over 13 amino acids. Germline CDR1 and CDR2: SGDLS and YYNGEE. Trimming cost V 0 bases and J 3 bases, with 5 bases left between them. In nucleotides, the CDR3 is TGTGCCAGCAGCGTAGCCCCAACAGATACGCAGTATTTT. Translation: CASSVAPTDTQYF.

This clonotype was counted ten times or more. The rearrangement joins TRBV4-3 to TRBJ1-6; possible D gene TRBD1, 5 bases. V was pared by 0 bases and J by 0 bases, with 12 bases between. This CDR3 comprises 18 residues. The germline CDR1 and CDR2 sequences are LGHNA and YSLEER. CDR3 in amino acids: CASSQDPPGSSYNSPLHF. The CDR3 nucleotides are TGCGCCAGCAGCCAAGATCCCCCAGGGAGCTCCTATAATTCACCCCTCCACTTT.

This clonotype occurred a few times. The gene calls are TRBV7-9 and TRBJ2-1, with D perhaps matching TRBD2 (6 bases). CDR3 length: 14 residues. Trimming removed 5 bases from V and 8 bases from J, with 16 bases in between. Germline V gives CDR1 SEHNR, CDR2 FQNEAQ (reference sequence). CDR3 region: CASSLGIGSYEQFF. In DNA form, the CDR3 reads TGTGCCAGCAGCCTAGGGATCGGGAGCTATGAGCAGTTCTTC. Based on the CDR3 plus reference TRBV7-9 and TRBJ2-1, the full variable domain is DTGVSQNPRHKITKRGQNVTFRCDPISEHNRLYWYRQTLGQGPEFLTYFQNEAQLEKSRLLSDRFSAERPKGSFSTLEIQRTEQGDSAMYLCASSLGIGSYEQFFGPGTRLTVL.

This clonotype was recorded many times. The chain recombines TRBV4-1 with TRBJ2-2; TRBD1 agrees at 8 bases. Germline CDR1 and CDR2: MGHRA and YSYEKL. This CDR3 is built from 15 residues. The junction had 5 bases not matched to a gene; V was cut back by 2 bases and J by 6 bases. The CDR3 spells CASSQPDRDAGELFF. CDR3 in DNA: TGCGCCAGCAGCCAACCGGACAGGGATGCCGGGGAGCTGTTTTTT.

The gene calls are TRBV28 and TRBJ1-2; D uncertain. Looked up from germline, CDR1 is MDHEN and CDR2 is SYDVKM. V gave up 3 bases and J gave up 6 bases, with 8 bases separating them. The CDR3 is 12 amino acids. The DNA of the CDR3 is TGTGCCAGCAGTTTTAGACCGGATGGCTACACCTTC. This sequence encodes CASSFRPDGYTF.

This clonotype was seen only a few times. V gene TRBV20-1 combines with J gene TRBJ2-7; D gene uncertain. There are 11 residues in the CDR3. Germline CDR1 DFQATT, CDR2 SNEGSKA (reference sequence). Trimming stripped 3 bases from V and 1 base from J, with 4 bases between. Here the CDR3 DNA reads TGCAGTGCTAGGCGGTCCTACGAGCAGTACTTC. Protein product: CSARRSYEQYF.

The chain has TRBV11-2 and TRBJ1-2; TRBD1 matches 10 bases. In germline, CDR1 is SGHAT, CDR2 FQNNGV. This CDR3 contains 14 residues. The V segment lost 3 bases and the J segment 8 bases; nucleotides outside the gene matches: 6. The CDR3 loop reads CASSFPGTGVGYTF. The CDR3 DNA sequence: TGTGCCAGCAGCTTTCCTGGGACAGGGGTCGGCTACACCTTC. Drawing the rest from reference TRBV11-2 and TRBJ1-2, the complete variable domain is EAGVAQSPRYKIIEKRQSVAFWCNPISGHATLYWYQQILGQGPKLLIQFQNNGVVDDSQLPKDRFSAERLKGVDSTLKIQPAKLEDSAVYLCASSFPGTGVGYTFGSGTRLTVV.

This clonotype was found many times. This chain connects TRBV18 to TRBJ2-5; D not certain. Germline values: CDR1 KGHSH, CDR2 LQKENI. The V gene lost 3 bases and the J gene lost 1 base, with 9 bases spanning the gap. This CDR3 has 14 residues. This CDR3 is CASSPNPGQETQYF. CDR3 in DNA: TGTGCCAGCTCACCTAATCCGGGCCAAGAGACCCAGTACTTC.

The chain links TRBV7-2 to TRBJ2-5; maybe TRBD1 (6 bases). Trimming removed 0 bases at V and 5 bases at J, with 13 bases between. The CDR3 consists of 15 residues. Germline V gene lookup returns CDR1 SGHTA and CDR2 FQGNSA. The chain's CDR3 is CASSLAGQGSETQYF. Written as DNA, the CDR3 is TGTGCCAGCAGCTTAGCGGGGCAGGGGAGTGAGACCCAGTACTTC. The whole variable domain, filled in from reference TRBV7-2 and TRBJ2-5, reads GAGVSQSPSNKVTEKGKDVELRCDPISGHTALYWYRQSLGQGLEFLIYFQGNSAPDKSGLPSDRFSAERTGGSVSTLTIQRTQQEDSAVYLCASSLAGQGSETQYFGPGTRLLVL.